The entry below describes one TCR beta chain. Its specificity is not known. This CDR3 has 14 amino acids. Germline V gene data show CDR1 as LNHDA and CDR2 as SQIVND (reference sequence). V gave up 5 bases and J gave up 0 bases; unmatched junction bases: 4. Healthy bone marrow donors made up the cohort. Likely unrecorded immune exposures existed in these nominally healthy donors. The sample belongs to a study of cytomegalovirus exposure and HLA in healthy donors. Whole-study findings and limits: According to reports, the classifier identified cytomegalovirus status with high specificity and sensitivity.

PCR involved 60 Vbeta and 13 Jbeta primers. The table came from immunoSEQ multiplex PCR; TCRdb's copy has only in-frame clones and leaves some out. The sample has 150,000 to 200,000 clones, over 65% seen once. This receptor was identified in a woman aged 30 to 39 in good health and CMV-seronegative. The rearrangement uses TRBV19 and TRBJ2-7; the match to TRBD1 covers 7 bases. The sequencing sample was made of PBMCs. The CDR3 loop is CASSSGTASYEQYF. DNA of the CDR3: TGTGCCAGTAGTTCCGGGACAGCCTCCTACGAGCAGTACTTC. Using reference TRBV19 and TRBJ2-7 for the parts outside the CDR3, the full variable domain is DGGITQSPKYLFRKEGQNVTLSCEQNLNHDAMYWYRQDPGQGLRLIYYSQIVNDFQKGDIAEGYSVSREKKESFPLTVTSAQKNPTAFYLCASSSGTASYEQYFGPGTRLTVT.